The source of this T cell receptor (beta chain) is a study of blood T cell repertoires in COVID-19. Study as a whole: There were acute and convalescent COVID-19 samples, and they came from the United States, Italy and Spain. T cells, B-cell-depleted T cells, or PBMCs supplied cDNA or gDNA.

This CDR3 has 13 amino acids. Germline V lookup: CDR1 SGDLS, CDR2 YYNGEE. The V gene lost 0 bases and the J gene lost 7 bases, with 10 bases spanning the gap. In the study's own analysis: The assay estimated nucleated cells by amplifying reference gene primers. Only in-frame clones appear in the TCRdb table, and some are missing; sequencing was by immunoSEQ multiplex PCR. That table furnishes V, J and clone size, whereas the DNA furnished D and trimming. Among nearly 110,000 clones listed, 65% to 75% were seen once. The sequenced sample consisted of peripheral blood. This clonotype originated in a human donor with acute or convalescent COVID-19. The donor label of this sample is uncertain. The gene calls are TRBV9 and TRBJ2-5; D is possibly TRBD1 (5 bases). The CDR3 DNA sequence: TGTGCCAGCAGCGTAGACTCTCAGGGGACCCAGTACTTC. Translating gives CASSVDSQGTQYF.